The clone carrying this TCR beta chain was picked up many times. Its antigen is still unknown. The source of the sample is a study of molecular identifiers for immune sequencing clone quantification. General observations from the study: In naive cells, clones above 20 RNA copies held under 1% of molecules, whereas in effector cells they held over 99%.

V gave up 0 bases and J gave up 4 bases, with 15 bases separating them. Germline V gene data show CDR1 as SGHDT and CDR2 as YYEEEE. There are 16 residues in the CDR3. Via MiXCR, TCRdb re-called the PCR reads, giving one row per CDR3 protein. The sample lists some 680,000 distinct CDR3 sequences, roughly 27% occurring once. Sample: naive CD8+ T cells from blood, with Jurkat cell RNA spiked in. The subset was: FACS-sorted CD8+CD4-CCR7+CD45RA+ naive T cells. The receptor comes from a human donor in good health. Some libraries in this study had Jurkat cell RNA spiked in. This chain connects TRBV5-6 to TRBJ2-3; the D gene is possibly TRBD2 (6 bases). CDR3 in DNA: TGTGCCAGCAGCTTGGATTCTAGGGAGGAGGCAGATACGCAGTATTTT. It yields the protein CASSLDSREEADTQYF. The whole variable domain, filled in from reference TRBV5-6 and TRBJ2-3, reads DAGVTQSPTHLIKTRGQQVTLRCSPKSGHDTVSWYQQALGQGPQFIFQYYEEEERQRGNFPDRFSGHQFPNYSSELNVNALLLGDSALYLCASSLDSREEADTQYFGPGTRLTVL.